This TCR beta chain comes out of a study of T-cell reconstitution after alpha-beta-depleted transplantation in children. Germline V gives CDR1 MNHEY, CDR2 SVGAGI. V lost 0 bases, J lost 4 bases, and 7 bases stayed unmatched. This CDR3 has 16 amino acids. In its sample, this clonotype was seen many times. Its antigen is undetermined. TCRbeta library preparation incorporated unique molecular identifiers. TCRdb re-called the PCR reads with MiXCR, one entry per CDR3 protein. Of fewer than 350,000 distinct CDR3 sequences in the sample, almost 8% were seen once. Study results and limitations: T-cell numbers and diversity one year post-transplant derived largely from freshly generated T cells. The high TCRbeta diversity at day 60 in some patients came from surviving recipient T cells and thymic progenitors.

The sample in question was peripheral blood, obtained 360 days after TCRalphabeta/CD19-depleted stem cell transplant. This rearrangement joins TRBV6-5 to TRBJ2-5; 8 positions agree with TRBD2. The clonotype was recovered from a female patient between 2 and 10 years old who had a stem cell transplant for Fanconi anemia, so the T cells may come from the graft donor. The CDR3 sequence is CASSYSSLAGGETQYF. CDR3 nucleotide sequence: TGTGCCAGCAGTTACTCGAGCCTAGCGGGCGGAGAGACCCAGTACTTC.